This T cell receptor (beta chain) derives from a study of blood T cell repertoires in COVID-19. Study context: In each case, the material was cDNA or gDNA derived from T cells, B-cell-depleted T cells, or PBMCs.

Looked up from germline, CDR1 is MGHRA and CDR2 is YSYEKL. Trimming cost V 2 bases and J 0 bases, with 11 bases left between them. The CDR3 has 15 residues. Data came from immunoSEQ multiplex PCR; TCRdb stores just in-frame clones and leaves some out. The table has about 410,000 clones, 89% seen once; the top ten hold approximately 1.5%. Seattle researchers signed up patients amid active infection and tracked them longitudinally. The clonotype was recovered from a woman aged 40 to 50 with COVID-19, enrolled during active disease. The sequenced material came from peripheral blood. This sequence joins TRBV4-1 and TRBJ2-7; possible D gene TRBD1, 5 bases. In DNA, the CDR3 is TGCGCCAGCAGCCAACCGACAGTACCCTCCTACGAGCAGTACTTC. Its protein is CASSQPTVPSYEQYF.